These 8 T cell receptor beta chains share one sample of origin, sequenced in a study of blood T cell repertoires in COVID-19. Here immunoSEQ multiplex PCR was the method, and the copy in TCRdb shows in-frame clones only, minus some. The sample holds about 250,000 clones; roughly four fifths are singletons and the top ten take about 5%. Sequencing was performed on PBMCs or T cells enriched from blood (not recorded which). The origin of the receptors is a man in his forties who had been exposed to COVID-19.

V usage is TRBV7-3 and J usage is TRBJ1-3, with 9 bases fitting TRBD1. Germline V CDR1 and CDR2: SGHTA, FQGTGA. The CDR3 runs 16 residues. Unmatched junction bases numbered 9, after V lost 5 bases and J lost 4 bases. CDR3 residues: CASSLHGTGIGNTIYF. The CDR3 DNA sequence: TGTGCCAGCAGCCTACACGGGACAGGGATCGGAAACACCATATATTTT. Using reference TRBV7-3 and TRBJ1-3 for the parts outside the CDR3, the full variable domain is GAGVSQTPSNKVTEKGKYVELRCDPISGHTALYWYRQSLGQGPEFLIYFQGTGAADDSGLPNDRFFAVRPEGSVSTLKIQRTERGDSAVYLCASSLHGTGIGNTIYFGEGSWLTVV.

The genes are TRBV19 and TRBJ2-7; 7 nucleotides match TRBD2. CDR3 length equals 13 residues. Germline V CDR1 and CDR2: LNHDA, SQIVND (reference sequence). V lost 4 bases to trimming and J lost 2 bases; unmatched junction nucleotides: 2. CDR3 sequence reads: CASSRRETYEQYF. CDR3 bases: TGTGCCAGTAGTAGGCGGGAGACCTACGAGCAGTACTTC.

The chain employs TRBV27 and TRBJ1-1; TRBD1 aligns across 8 bases. Germline CDR1 reads MNHEY; CDR2 reads SMNVEV (reference sequence). The CDR3 runs 15 residues. V dropped 5 bases and J dropped 5; count of bases not matched to a gene: 10. The CDR3 DNA reads as TGTGCCAGCAGTCCCTCTCCGGGACAGGCAACTGAAGCTTTCTTT. It encodes CASSPSPGQATEAFF.

This chain uses TRBV3-1 (or the pseudogene TRBV3-2) with TRBJ2-2; D unclear. The length of the CDR3 is 14 residues. V gave up 2 bases and J gave up 7 bases, with 11 bases separating them. The germline gives CDR1 LGHDT, CDR2 YNNKEL (reference sequence). The CDR3 reads CASSQNGGHGELFF. For the CDR3, the DNA is TGTGCCAGCAGCCAAAATGGCGGTCACGGGGAGCTGTTTTTT.

The gene calls are TRBV19 and TRBJ1-3, with TRBD1 identical over 8 bases. CDR1 is LNHDA and CDR2 is SQIVND in the germline V gene (reference sequence). This CDR3 is 16 amino acids long. The J segment lost 3 bases and the V segment lost 5 bases, leaving 9 bases of the junction unmatched. Written as DNA, the CDR3 is TGTGCCAGTAGTCCAGGACAGGGCTCGGGTGGAAACACCATATATTTT. This gives the protein CASSPGQGSGGNTIYF.

This rearrangement joins TRBV5-4 to TRBJ2-1; 11 bases match TRBD2. J lost 5 bases, V lost 1 base, and 2 bases had no gene match. The germline CDR1 and CDR2 sequences are SGHNT and YYREEE (reference sequence). This CDR3 has 15 amino acids. The CDR3 here is CASSLTSGSDNEQFF. CDR3 bases: TGTGCCAGCAGCTTGACTAGCGGGAGCGACAATGAGCAGTTCTTC. Based on the CDR3 plus reference TRBV5-4 and TRBJ2-1, the full variable domain is ETGVTQSPTHLIKTRGQQVTLRCSSQSGHNTVSWYQQALGQGPQFIFQYYREEENGRGNFPPRFSGLQFPNYSSELNVNALELDDSALYLCASSLTSGSDNEQFFGPGTRLTVL.

The genes are TRBV19 and TRBJ1-3; D gene ambiguous. Trimming pared 3 bases from V and 7 bases from J, leaving 13 bases between. CDR1 is LNHDA, CDR2 SQIVND, per germline (reference sequence). This CDR3 is 14 amino acids long. The CDR3 DNA follows: TGTGCCAGTAGTATTGCTAACTCGAGGAACACCATATATTTT. Its protein product is CASSIANSRNTIYF.

This clone turned up a few times. The chain is built from TRBV19 and TRBJ1-4; a possible D gene is TRBD1 (5 bases). Germline CDR1 reads LNHDA; CDR2 reads SQIVND (reference sequence). The CDR3 runs to 16 residues. The CDR3 region is CAGQGGPTFPGEKLFF. CDR3 bases: TGTGCTGGGCAGGGCGGACCAACATTTCCTGGGGAAAAACTGTTTTTT.